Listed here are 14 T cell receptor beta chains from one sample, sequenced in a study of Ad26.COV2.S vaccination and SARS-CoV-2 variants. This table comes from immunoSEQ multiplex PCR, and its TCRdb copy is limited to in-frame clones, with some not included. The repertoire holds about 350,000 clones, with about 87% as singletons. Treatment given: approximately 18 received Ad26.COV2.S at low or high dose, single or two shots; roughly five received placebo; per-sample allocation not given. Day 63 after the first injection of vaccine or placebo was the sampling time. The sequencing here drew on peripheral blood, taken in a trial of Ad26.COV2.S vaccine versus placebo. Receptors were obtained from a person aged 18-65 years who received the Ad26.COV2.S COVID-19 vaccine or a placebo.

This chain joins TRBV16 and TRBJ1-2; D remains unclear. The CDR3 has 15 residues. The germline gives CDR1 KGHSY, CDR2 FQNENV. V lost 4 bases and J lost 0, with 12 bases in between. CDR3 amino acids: CASSPGGRTNYGYTF. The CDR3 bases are TGTGCCAGCAGCCCGGGAGGGCGGACTAACTATGGCTACACCTTC.

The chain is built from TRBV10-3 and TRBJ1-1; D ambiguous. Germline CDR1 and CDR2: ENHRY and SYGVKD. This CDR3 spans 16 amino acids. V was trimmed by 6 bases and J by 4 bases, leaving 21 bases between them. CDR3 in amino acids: CAIRTPSSGRSTEAFF. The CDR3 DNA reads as TGTGCCATCAGGACCCCCTCTTCCGGACGGAGCACTGAAGCTTTCTTT.

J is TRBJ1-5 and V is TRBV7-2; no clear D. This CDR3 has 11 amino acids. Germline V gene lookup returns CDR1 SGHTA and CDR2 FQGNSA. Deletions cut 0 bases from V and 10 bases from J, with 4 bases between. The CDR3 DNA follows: TGTGCCAGCAGCTTAGCGGGACCCCAGCATTTT. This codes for CASSLAGPQHF.

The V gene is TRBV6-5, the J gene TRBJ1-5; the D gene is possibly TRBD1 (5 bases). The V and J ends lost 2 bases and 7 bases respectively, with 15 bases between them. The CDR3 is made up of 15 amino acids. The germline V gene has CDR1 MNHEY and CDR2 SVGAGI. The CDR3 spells CASSYQAGDRQPQHF. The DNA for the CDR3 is TGTGCCAGCAGTTACCAGGCGGGGGATCGACAGCCCCAGCATTTT.

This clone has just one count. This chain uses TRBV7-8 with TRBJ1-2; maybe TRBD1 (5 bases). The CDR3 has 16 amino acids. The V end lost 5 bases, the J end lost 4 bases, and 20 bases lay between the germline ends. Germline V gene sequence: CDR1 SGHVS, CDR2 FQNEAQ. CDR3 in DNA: TGTGCCAGCAGCGATGCCTTACCGGGGGTAGCCTATGGCTACACCTTC. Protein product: CASSDALPGVAYGYTF.

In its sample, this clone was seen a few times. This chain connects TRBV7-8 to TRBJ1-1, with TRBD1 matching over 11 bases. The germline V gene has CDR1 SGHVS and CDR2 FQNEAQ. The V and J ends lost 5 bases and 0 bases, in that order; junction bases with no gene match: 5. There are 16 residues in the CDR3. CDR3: CASSLRDRGMNTEAFF. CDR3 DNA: TGTGCCAGCAGCCTAAGGGACAGGGGGATGAACACTGAAGCTTTCTTT.

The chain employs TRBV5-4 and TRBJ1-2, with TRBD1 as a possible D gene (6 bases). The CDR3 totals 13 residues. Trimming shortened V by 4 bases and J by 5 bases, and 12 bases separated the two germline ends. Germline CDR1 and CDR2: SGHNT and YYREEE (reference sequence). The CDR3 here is CASSLRGGYGYTF. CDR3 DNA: TGTGCCAGCAGCCTCAGAGGGGGATATGGCTACACCTTC. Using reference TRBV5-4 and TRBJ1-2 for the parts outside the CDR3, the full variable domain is ETGVTQSPTHLIKTRGQQVTLRCSSQSGHNTVSWYQQALGQGPQFIFQYYREEENGRGNFPPRFSGLQFPNYSSELNVNALELDDSALYLCASSLRGGYGYTFGSGTRLTVV.

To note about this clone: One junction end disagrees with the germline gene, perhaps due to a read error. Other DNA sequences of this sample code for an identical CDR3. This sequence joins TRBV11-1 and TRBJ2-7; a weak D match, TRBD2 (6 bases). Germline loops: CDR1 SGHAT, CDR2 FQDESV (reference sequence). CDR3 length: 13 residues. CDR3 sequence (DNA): TGTGCCAGCAGCAAGGGACTTACCTACGAACAGTACTTC. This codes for CASSKGLTYEQYF.

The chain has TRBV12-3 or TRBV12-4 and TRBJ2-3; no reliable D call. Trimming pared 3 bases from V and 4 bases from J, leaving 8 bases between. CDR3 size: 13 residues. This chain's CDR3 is CASSFDTADTQYF. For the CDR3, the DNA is TGTGCCAGCAGTTTTGATACAGCAGATACGCAGTATTTT.

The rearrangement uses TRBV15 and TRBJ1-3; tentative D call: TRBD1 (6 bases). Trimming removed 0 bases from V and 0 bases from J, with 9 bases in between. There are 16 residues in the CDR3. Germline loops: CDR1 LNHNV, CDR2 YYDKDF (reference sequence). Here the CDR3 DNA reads TGTGCCACCAGCAGAGATCCGGGGGCCTCTGGAAACACCATATATTTT. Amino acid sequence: CATSRDPGASGNTIYF.

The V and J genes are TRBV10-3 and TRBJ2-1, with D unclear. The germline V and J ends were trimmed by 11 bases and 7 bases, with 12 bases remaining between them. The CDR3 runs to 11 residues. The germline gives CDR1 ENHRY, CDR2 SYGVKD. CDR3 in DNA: TGTGCCGTACAGTTGCGAAATGAGCAGTTCTTC. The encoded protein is CAVQLRNEQFF.

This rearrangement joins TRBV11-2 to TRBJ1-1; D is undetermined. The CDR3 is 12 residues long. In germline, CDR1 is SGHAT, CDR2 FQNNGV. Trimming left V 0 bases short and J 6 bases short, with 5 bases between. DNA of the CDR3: TGTGCCAGCAGCTTAGATGGCTCTGAAGCTTTCTTT. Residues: CASSLDGSEAFF.

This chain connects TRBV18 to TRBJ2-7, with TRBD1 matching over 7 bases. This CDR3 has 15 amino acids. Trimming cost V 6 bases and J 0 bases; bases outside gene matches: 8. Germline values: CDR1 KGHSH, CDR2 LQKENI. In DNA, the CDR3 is TGTGCCAGCTCGACAACAGGGGACAGCTCCTACGAGCAGTACTTC. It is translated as CASSTTGDSSYEQYF.

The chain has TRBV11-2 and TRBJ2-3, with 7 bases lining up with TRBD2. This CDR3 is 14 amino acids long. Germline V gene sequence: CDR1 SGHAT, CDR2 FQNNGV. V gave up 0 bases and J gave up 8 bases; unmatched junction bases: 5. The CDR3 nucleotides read TGTGCCAGCAGCTTAGACGGACTAGGAGGTACGCAGTATTTT. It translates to CASSLDGLGGTQYF.